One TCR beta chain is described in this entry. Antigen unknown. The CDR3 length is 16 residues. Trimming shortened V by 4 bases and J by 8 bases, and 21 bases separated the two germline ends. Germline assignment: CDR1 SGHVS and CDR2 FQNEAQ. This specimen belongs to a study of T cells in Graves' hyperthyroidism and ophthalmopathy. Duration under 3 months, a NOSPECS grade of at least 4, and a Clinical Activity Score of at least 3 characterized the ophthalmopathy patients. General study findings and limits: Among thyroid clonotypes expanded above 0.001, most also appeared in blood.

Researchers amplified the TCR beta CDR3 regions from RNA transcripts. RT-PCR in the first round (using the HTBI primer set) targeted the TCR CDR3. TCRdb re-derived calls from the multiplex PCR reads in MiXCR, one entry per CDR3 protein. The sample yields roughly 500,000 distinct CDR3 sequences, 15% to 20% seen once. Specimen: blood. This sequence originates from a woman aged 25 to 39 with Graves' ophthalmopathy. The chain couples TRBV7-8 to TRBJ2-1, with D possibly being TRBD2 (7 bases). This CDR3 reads CASSSLGGGAMDEQFF. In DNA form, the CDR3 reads TGTGCCAGCAGCTCCCTAGGAGGGGGGGCCATGGATGAGCAGTTCTTC. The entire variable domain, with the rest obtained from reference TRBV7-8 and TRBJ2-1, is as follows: GAGVSQSPRYKVAKRGQDVALRCDPISGHVSLFWYQQALGQGPEFLTYFQNEAQLDKSGLPSDRFFAERPEGSVSTLKIQRTQQEDSAVYLCASSSLGGGAMDEQFFGPGTRLTVL.